The clone carrying this T cell receptor (beta chain) has a handful of counts. Its target is unknown. This sample is part of a study of T-cell reconstitution after alpha-beta-depleted transplantation in children. Overall study results and limits: Several hundred rapidly expanded clones from non-depleted graft cells reportedly supplied alpha-beta T cells about two months post-transplant. High day-60 TCRbeta diversity in some patients came from surviving recipient T cells and thymic progenitors.

This sample's TCRbeta library carried unique molecular identifier barcodes. TCRdb ran MiXCR on the PCR reads and lists one entry per CDR3 protein. This sample has under 150,000 distinct CDR3 sequences, with 8% to 10% found just once. The source was PBMCs, mostly from graft donor cells, collected 180 days after TCRalphabeta/CD19-depleted stem cell transplant. This TCR was sampled from a girl in the first two years of life who had a stem cell transplant for combined immunodeficiency, so the T cells may come from the graft donor.

The CDR3 nucleotides are TGTGCCAGCAGTCGGTCGGGGGGCGCGGCAGATACGCAGTATTTT. It yields the protein CASSRSGGAADTQYF. V and J are TRBV12-3 or TRBV12-4 and TRBJ2-3; D is possibly TRBD2 (7 bases). Trimming pared 5 bases from V and 4 bases from J, leaving 16 bases between. The length of the CDR3 is 15 residues.